The next 5 T cell receptor beta chains were all read from a single sample in a study of early T cells in non-severe SARS-CoV-2 infection. TCRdb reprocessed the 5' RACE reads with MiXCR, giving one entry per CDR3 protein. Found here are approximately 77,000 distinct CDR3 sequences, about 5% of them singletons; the top ten hold roughly 6.6%. This specimen was whole blood, taken at baseline. The receptors were gathered from an adult who was a healthcare worker with PCR-confirmed SARS-CoV-2 infection or an uninfected control (not recorded which).

Many counts were recorded for this clonotype. The genes are TRBV13 and TRBJ2-1, with a tentative D call TRBD2 (5 bases). CDR3 size: 18 residues. The V gene's germline CDR1 is PRHDT and CDR2 FYEKMQ (reference sequence). Trimming stripped 5 bases from V and 1 base from J, with 21 bases between. In DNA, the CDR3 is TGTGCCAGCAGCCCGAGCCTTTCTGCCGGGGTATCCTACAATGAGCAGTTCTTC. It yields the protein CASSPSLSAGVSYNEQFF.

This clonotype was recorded at least ten times. V usage is TRBV6-6 and J usage is TRBJ2-4; D is unresolved. The CDR3 spans 11 residues. Trimming shortened V by 5 bases and J by 13 bases, and 12 bases separated the two germline ends. The germline gives CDR1 MNHNY, CDR2 SVGAGI (reference sequence). The DNA of the CDR3 is TGTGCCAGCAGTGAACAAGGCGAACAGTACTTC. Its translation is CASSEQGEQYF.

The chain links TRBV28 to TRBJ1-1; D perhaps matches TRBD1 (5 bases). CDR1 is MDHEN, CDR2 SYDVKM, per germline. The CDR3 runs 14 residues. Trimming took off 7 bases at V and 2 bases at J, with 14 bases between the two ends. The CDR3: CASTVYRLNTEAFF. The CDR3 bases are TGTGCCAGCACCGTGTACAGGCTTAACACTGAAGCTTTCTTT.

The V and J genes are TRBV10-3 and TRBJ2-7, with 10 nucleotides matching TRBD1. The CDR3 covers 16 residues. Germline CDR1 is ENHRY and CDR2 is SYGVKD. The J segment lost 6 bases and the V segment lost 2 bases, leaving 10 bases of the junction unmatched. The CDR3 here is CAISEPGGQGYSEQYF. The CDR3 nucleotides are TGTGCCATCAGTGAGCCGGGGGGACAGGGGTATAGCGAGCAGTACTTC.

This clonotype has ten or more counts. The genes are TRBV20-1 and TRBJ1-1; possible D gene TRBD1, 5 bases. CDR3 length equals 13 residues. The ends were cut back, 5 bases at V and 1 base at J, with 11 bases in the middle. In germline, CDR1 is DFQATT, CDR2 SNEGSKA (reference sequence). CDR3: CSAPGSGNTEAFF. The CDR3 nucleotides are TGCAGTGCTCCAGGGTCAGGGAACACTGAAGCTTTCTTT.